This passage covers 18 T cell receptor delta chains from one sample sequenced in a study of γδ T cells in repeated Plasmodium falciparum infection. Vgamma9/Vdelta2+ and Vdelta2-negative gammadelta T cells were flow-sorted from PBMC for bulk sequencing. TCRdb reapplied CATT to the multiplex PCR reads. The data contain 50,000 to 65,000 delta-chain clones, approximately 1.7% of them singletons. Sequenced material: gamma-delta T cells from blood. These receptors all stem from a pool of human donors (malaria-infected and uninfected, not separated).

This clone occurred many times. TCRdb lists the protein of a much larger clone for this DNA, which differs at residue 16, so this is likely a read error; the protein given here is translated from the DNA itself. The chain links TRDV1 to TRDJ1; D unclear. CDR3 size: 19 residues. CDR1 TSWWSYY and CDR2 QGS come from the germline V gene. CDR3 nucleotides: TGTGCTCTTGGGGGAAGACTTAAAAAGTCCCTCCGGTACACCGATAGACTCATCTTT. Amino acids: CALGGRLKKSLRYTDRLIF.

As concerns this clone: This probably arose from a read error, given a far larger clone one base away. Other nucleotide sequences from this sample produce the same CDR3. The rearrangement links TRDV1 to TRDJ1; TRDD3 matches at 12 bases. V gave up 5 bases and J gave up 2 bases; unmatched junction bases: 27. This CDR3 contains 23 residues. Germline CDR1 reads TSWWSYY; CDR2 reads QGS. CDR3 in DNA: TGTGCTCTTGGGAGGAGGGTAGTTACCCGAAAACTGGGGGATACTCCCAGTACCGATAAACTCATCTTT. It translates to CALGRRVVTRKLGDTPSTDKLIF.

A few counts support this clone. This DNA's translation differs at residue 14 from TCRdb's protein, which comes from a much larger clone; a read error is likely, and the protein shown is translated from the DNA. Here the V gene is TRDV2, but the J gene went uncalled; TRDD3, the D gene given by the table, was not confirmed from the DNA. The length of the CDR3 is 16 residues. Germline lookup yields CDR1 GEAIGNYY and CDR2 EKD. The CDR3 coding sequence is TGTGCCTGTGACACCGTGGGGCATCGCCAGACCGATAAATTCATCTTT. As protein: CACDTVGHRQTDKFIF.

Remarks on this clone: TCRdb pairs this DNA with a much larger clone's protein that differs at residue 6, likely a read error; the protein shown was translated from the DNA. The gene calls are TRDV3 and TRDJ2, with D perhaps matching TRDD2 (5 bases). Germline V gene data show CDR1 as TVYSNPD and CDR2 as GDNSRS (reference sequence). There are 18 residues in the CDR3. The germline V and J ends were trimmed by 3 bases and 0 bases, with 23 bases remaining between them. CDR3 sequence reads: CALWPPYTLKPLTAQLFF. The CDR3 DNA reads as TGTGCCTTATGGCCTCCCTACACCCTAAAGCCTTTGACAGCACAACTCTTCTTT.

A few counts support this clone. The TCRdb record carries a much larger clone's protein, which differs from this DNA's translation at residue 14; a read error is the likely cause, and the protein listed here is the DNA translation. V gene TRDV1 combines with J gene TRDJ1, with D possibly TRDD2 on 6 matching bases. TCRdb offers no J gene call, so here the DNA was matched to germline to obtain one. This CDR3 has 21 amino acids. Between the trimmed V and J ends, which lost 2 bases and 4 bases, there was a span of 32 bases. CDR1 and CDR2 from the germline V gene are TSWWSYY and QGS. In nucleotides, the CDR3 is TGTGCTCTTGGGGAATCACTGTCCTACGGGCCCCTCTGGGAGAGATTCGATAAACTCATCTTT. Encoded protein: CALGESLSYGPLWERFDKLIF.

As regards this clone: TCRdb lists the protein of a much larger clone for this DNA, which differs at residue 14, so this is likely a read error; the protein given here is translated from the DNA itself. The chain couples TRDV2 to TRDJ1; 10 bases line up with TRDD3. The J gene comes from matching the DNA to germline here; TCRdb lacks it. This CDR3 spans 23 amino acids. V gave up 5 bases and J gave up 1 base; unmatched junction bases: 30. The V gene's germline CDR1 is GEAIGNYY and CDR2 EKD. This CDR3 is CACGKHFLMRGIRPRGCTDKLIF. The DNA of the CDR3 is TGTGCCTGTGGCAAACACTTCCTAATGAGGGGGATACGCCCCCGGGGTTGCACCGATAAACTCATCTTT.

Note on this clone: A single base is all that separates this from a far larger clone, so a read error is likely. Other DNA sequences within the sample encode an identical CDR3. The rearrangement links TRDV2 to TRDJ3; 13 bases match TRDD3. Trimming took 7 bases from V and 4 from J; bases not matched to a gene: 18. Germline V gene sequence: CDR1 GEAIGNYY, CDR2 EKD. The CDR3 has 21 amino acids. The CDR3 sequence is CACDSPGTGGYAGWDTRQMFF. The CDR3 DNA reads TGTGCCTGCGACTCCCCGGGAACTGGGGGATACGCGGGATGGGACACCCGACAGATGTTTTTC.

As concerns this clone: A far larger clone is just one base off, so this is likely a read error. Other DNA sequences in this specimen translate into the identical CDR3. V gene assignment gives TRDV1, but the J gene was left uncalled; the tabulated D call, TRDD3, remains unverified against the DNA. CDR1 and CDR2 (germline): TSWWSYY, QGS. The CDR3 has 21 amino acids. The chain's CDR3 is CALGELVYDRPYWYFTDKLIF. The CDR3 region has the DNA TGTGCTCTTGGGGAACTTGTCTACGATAGGCCGTACTGGTACTTCACCGATAAGCTCATCTTT.

In its sample, this clone was seen a few times. TCRdb's protein for this DNA is that of a much larger clone and differs from the translation at residue 12, likely a read error; the protein shown is the DNA translation. This sequence joins TRDV1 and TRDJ1; maybe TRDD3 (6 bases). The J gene, missing from TCRdb, was assigned here through DNA to germline matching. The germline V gene has CDR1 TSWWSYY and CDR2 QGS. The CDR3 loop spans 22 amino acids. V was cut by 2 bases and J by 0 bases, with 31 bases left in between. The CDR3 sequence: CALGEGLYRTGSHLPYTDKLIF. The CDR3 DNA reads TGTGCTCTTGGGGAAGGTCTCTACCGTACTGGGAGTCACCTCCCCTACACCGATAAACTCATCTTT.

As to this clone: A read error is the likely source, as a far larger clone sits one nucleotide away. Distinct nucleotide sequences in the sample also encode this CDR3. V and J are TRDV1 and TRDJ1; the D gene is possibly TRDD3 (6 bases). CDR1 is TSWWSYY and CDR2 is QGS in the germline V gene. The CDR3 is 21 amino acids. The CDR3 is CALGEFSPAHRGFRFTDKLIF. CDR3 bases: TGTGCTCTCGGGGAATTTAGCCCAGCACACCGGGGATTCAGATTCACCGATAAACTCATCTTT.

As concerns this clone: The TCRdb protein comes from a much larger clone and disagrees with this DNA's translation at residue 7, likely due to a read error; the protein given here is derived from the DNA. The J gene is TRDJ1, the V gene TRDV3, with 13 bases fitting TRDD3. The J gene was not available in TCRdb and was assigned here by matching the DNA to germline segments. Germline trimming cut 2 bases from V and 1 base from J; bases unmatched to any gene: 16. This CDR3 is 19 amino acids long. The V gene's germline CDR1 is TVYSNPD and CDR2 GDNSRS (reference sequence). DNA of the CDR3: TGTGCCTTTGCGCCTTCCTTCGGAACTGGGGGATACGTCACCGATAAACTCATCTTT. Translating it yields CAFAPSFGTGGYVTDKLIF.

This clone was counted at least ten times. TCRdb's protein, taken from a much larger clone, differs from this DNA's translation at residue 15, likely owing to a read error; the protein displayed comes from the DNA. The chain recombines TRDV1 with TRDJ1, with 12 bases identical to TRDD3. CDR1 and CDR2 from the germline V gene are TSWWSYY and QGS. The CDR3 totals 23 residues. Unmatched junction bases numbered 26, after V lost 6 bases and J lost 0 bases. CDR3 in DNA: TGTGCTCTTGGTTCCTTCCTACGTAGGAGCTGGGGGATACGCTCTCGGTACACCGATAAACTCATCTTT. Amino acids: CALGSFLRRSWGIRSRYTDKLIF.

This clone was counted ten times or more. The TCRdb protein comes from a much larger clone and disagrees with this DNA's translation at residue 18, likely due to a read error; the protein given here is derived from the DNA. This rearrangement joins TRDV2 to TRDJ1, with 12 bases identical to TRDD3. The CDR3 runs to 20 residues. Germline V gene lookup returns CDR1 GEAIGNYY and CDR2 EKD. CDR3 DNA: TGTGCCTGTGACCGACTACTGGGGGATACAAAGAGAGTGTACACCGATAAACCCATCTTT. Protein: CACDRLLGDTKRVYTDKPIF.

A remark on this clone: The translation of this DNA and the TCRdb protein of a much larger clone differ at residue 11, probably owing to a read error; the protein shown here is translated from the DNA. This chain uses TRDV1 with TRDJ1; 8 bases fit TRDD3. The J gene was missing in TCRdb and was found by matching the end of the DNA to germline. Germline V gene lookup returns CDR1 TSWWSYY and CDR2 QGS. V shed 0 bases, J shed 0 bases, and the junction held 27 bases outside the gene matches. This CDR3 spans 24 amino acids. CDR3 protein: CALGELLIFPPPRWDTPHTDKLIF. The CDR3 DNA reads TGTGCTCTTGGGGAACTTCTAATTTTTCCGCCGCCACGGTGGGATACGCCCCACACCGATAAACTCATCTTT.

A word on this clone: A far larger clone is a single base away, which makes a read error likely. Other DNA sequences of this sample code for an identical CDR3. J is TRDJ2 and V is TRDV1; 7 bases align to TRDD3. CDR1 is TSWWSYY and CDR2 is QGS in the germline V gene. This CDR3 is 20 amino acids long. Losses at the gene ends were 2 bases for V and 7 bases for J; bases not matched to a gene: 22. The CDR3 DNA sequence: TGTGCTCTTGGGGAAGTCACTATGACTGGGGATCCCGGTGGTGGAGCACAACTCTTCTTT. Translated, it gives CALGEVTMTGDPGGGAQLFF.

As concerns this clone: TCRdb lists the protein of a much larger clone for this DNA, which differs at residue 16, so this is likely a read error; the protein given here is translated from the DNA itself. The V and J genes are TRDV1 and TRDJ1, with TRDD2 identical over 7 bases. The CDR3 is 20 residues long. The germline V gene encodes CDR1 TSWWSYY and CDR2 QGS. V shed 2 bases and J 8 bases; nucleotides not matched to a gene: 26. CDR3 protein: CALGESFLTPIGLGHAKLIF. The CDR3 region has the DNA TGTGCTCTTGGGGAATCCTTCCTTACCCCTATCGGGCTGGGCCATGCGAAACTCATCTTT.

About this clone itself: A far larger clone is just one base off, so this is likely a read error. Additional DNA sequences in this sample encode the identical CDR3. The J gene is TRDJ1, the V gene TRDV1; possible D gene TRDD2, 6 bases. The germline V gene encodes CDR1 TSWWSYY and CDR2 QGS. The ends were cut back, 4 bases at V and 2 bases at J, with 26 bases in the middle. The CDR3 covers 19 residues. Here the CDR3 reads CALGVAFRIVLARTDKLIF. CDR3 coding DNA: TGTGCTCTTGGGGTCGCCTTCCGAATCGTACTGGCCCGGACCGATAAACTCATCTTT.

A note on this clone: A far larger clone is only one base removed, so a read error is likely. At the DNA level, this CDR3 is encoded by other sequences in the same sample as well. V gene TRDV1 combines with J gene TRDJ1; 8 bases agree with TRDD3. The J gene, left out of TCRdb, was set here by checking the DNA against germline. Germline lookup yields CDR1 TSWWSYY and CDR2 QGS. The trim removed 2 bases at V and 4 bases at J, leaving 24 bases unmatched. This CDR3 region has 21 residues. The CDR3 coding sequence is TGTGCTCTTGGGGAATCGCTGTCCTACGGGCCCCTCTGGGGGAGATTCGATAAACTCATCTTT. It translates to CALGESLSYGPLWGRFDKLIF.